This entry lists 18 T cell receptor beta chains sequenced from one sample in a study of neurological immune-mediated disorders. From the 5' RACE reads, TCRdb called clonotypes with MiXCR, one entry per CDR3 protein. This sample carries tens of thousands of distinct CDR3 sequences, 13% to 15% of them seen once, and the ten largest clones take 6.8%. The sample consisted of PBMCs. All receptors derive from a woman aged 50 to 65 in good health.

This clonotype was counted at least ten times. This chain uses TRBV7-9 with TRBJ1-2; 7 bases fit TRBD1. The germline gives CDR1 SEHNR, CDR2 FQNEAQ (reference sequence). The CDR3 has 13 residues. Unmatched junction bases numbered 4, after V lost 5 bases and J lost 4 bases. The CDR3 DNA reads TGTGCCAGCAGCCCGGGACAGAGCTATGGCTACACCTTC. This gives the protein CASSPGQSYGYTF.

This clonotype occurred many times. The V and J genes are TRBV20-1 and TRBJ1-5; D might be TRBD1 (6 bases). The CDR3 is 13 residues long. Trimming stripped 5 bases from V and 11 bases from J, with 19 bases between. Germline V gene sequence: CDR1 DFQATT, CDR2 SNEGSKA (reference sequence). The CDR3 here is CSARAGASLSQHF. CDR3 nucleotide sequence: TGCAGTGCTCGAGCGGGGGCCAGTCTGTCCCAGCATTTT.

This clonotype has ten or more counts. The J gene is TRBJ2-3, the V gene TRBV24-1; 10 bases fit TRBD1. This CDR3 has 17 residues. CDR1 KGHDR and CDR2 SFDVKD come from the germline V gene. J gave up 1 base and V 5 bases, and 8 bases lay outside the gene matches. CDR3 coding DNA: TGTGCCACCAGTGTCCGACCGGGACAGGGGCGCACAGATACGCAGTATTTT. Protein sequence: CATSVRPGQGRTDTQYF.

The chain carries TRBV6-6 and TRBJ2-1, with 9 bases that match TRBD1. There are 15 residues in the CDR3. Germline V CDR1 and CDR2: MNHNY, SVGAGI (reference sequence). Trimming removed 0 bases from V and 9 bases from J; junction bases left unmatched: 6. In nucleotides, the CDR3 is TGTGCCAGCAGTTACTCGGGACAGGGAACGGGTGAGCAGTTCTTC. This encodes CASSYSGQGTGEQFF.

There are many counts of this clonotype. The chain links TRBV15 to TRBJ2-5, with 7 bases lining up with TRBD2. The CDR3 contains 15 residues. CDR1 and CDR2 from the germline V gene are LNHNV and YYDKDF (reference sequence). V lost 3 bases to trimming and J lost 5 bases; unmatched junction nucleotides: 9. CDR3 in amino acids: CATSSSRTSQETQYF. In DNA form, the CDR3 reads TGTGCCACCAGCAGCAGTCGGACTAGTCAGGAGACCCAGTACTTC.

In this sample, this clonotype turned up many times. This sequence joins TRBV20-1 and TRBJ2-7; either TRBD1 or TRBD2 may fit D (5 bases each). The CDR3 loop spans 14 amino acids. Trimming pared 6 bases from V and 1 base from J, leaving 16 bases between. Germline V gives CDR1 DFQATT, CDR2 SNEGSKA (reference sequence). CDR3 nucleotide sequence: TGCAGTGCGCCCCGCCCAGGGAGTTCCTACGAGCAGTACTTC. Protein sequence: CSAPRPGSSYEQYF.

Ten or more counts support this clonotype. The rearrangement joins TRBV29-1 to TRBJ2-1; 10 nucleotides agree with TRBD2. The ends lost 8 bases at V and 4 bases at J; junction bases unmatched: 5. This CDR3 has 13 residues. Germline CDR1 reads SQVTM; CDR2 reads ANQGSEA. CDR3 loop: CSIRTSGYNEQFF. In DNA form, the CDR3 reads TGCAGCATAAGGACTAGCGGATACAATGAGCAGTTCTTC.

Comments on this clonotype: Germline is not matched at one junction end, which may reflect a read error. The chain employs TRBV12-3 or TRBV12-4 and TRBJ1-5, with TRBD1 matching 8 bases. The length of the CDR3 is 16 residues. This CDR3 is CANSPYGQGRGQPQRF. DNA for the CDR3: TGTGCCAACAGTCCGTATGGACAGGGCAGGGGACAGCCCCAGCGTTTT.

This clonotype was seen many times. The chain links TRBV7-2 to TRBJ2-7; D tentatively fits TRBD1 or TRBD2 (5 bases each). Germline loops: CDR1 SGHTA, CDR2 FQGNSA. Trimming took off 4 bases at V and 3 bases at J, with 16 bases between the two ends. This CDR3 is 15 amino acids long. The CDR3 nucleotides read TGTGCCAGCAGCTCACAAGGGACGGGAATCTACGAGCAGTACTTC. Protein sequence: CASSSQGTGIYEQYF.

This chain uses TRBV14 with TRBJ2-7; 13 bases are shared with TRBD2. CDR1 and CDR2 (germline): SGHDN, FVKESK. The CDR3 is 18 residues long. Losses at the gene ends were 5 bases for V and 3 bases for J; bases not matched to a gene: 13. CDR3 bases: TGTGCCAGCAGCTCTACACGGGGACTAGCGGGAAGGAGCTACGAGCAGTACTTC. Translated: CASSSTRGLAGRSYEQYF.

There are many counts of this clonotype. The chain has TRBV5-1 and TRBJ2-6, with 10 bases lining up with TRBD1. J lost 2 bases, V lost 1 base, and 3 bases had no gene match. This CDR3 is built from 17 residues. Germline V gene lookup returns CDR1 SGHRS and CDR2 YFSETQ. CDR3 in DNA: TGCGCCAGCAGCTTGACTGGACAGGGGGCTGGGGCCAACGTCCTGACTTTC. It yields the protein CASSLTGQGAGANVLTF.

This clonotype occurred many times. V gene TRBV15 combines with J gene TRBJ2-5; D perhaps matches TRBD1 (6 bases). The CDR3 covers 15 residues. The germline V and J ends were trimmed by 2 bases and 1 base, with 11 bases remaining between them. The germline CDR1 and CDR2 sequences are LNHNV and YYDKDF (reference sequence). CDR3 coding DNA: TGTGCCACCAGCAGACCGACAGGTACCCAAGAGACCCAGTACTTC. As protein: CATSRPTGTQETQYF.

The V gene is TRBV6-1, the J gene TRBJ2-7, with D possibly matching TRBD1 (5 bases). The CDR3 is 15 residues long. V lost 5 bases and J lost 0, with 14 bases in between. The germline gives CDR1 MNHNS, CDR2 SASEGT. The CDR3 DNA reads TGTGCCAGCAGTCTAAGGCCGACAGTCTCCTACGAGCAGTACTTC. As protein: CASSLRPTVSYEQYF.

This clonotype was counted at least ten times. The V and J genes are TRBV5-1 and TRBJ1-1; D is unresolved. V was clipped by 3 bases and J by 6 bases, with 18 bases between them. This CDR3 has 15 residues. Germline V lookup: CDR1 SGHRS, CDR2 YFSETQ. The CDR3 region has the DNA TGCGCCAGCAGCTCAGCTGTGCTTTCGGGATCTGAAGCTTTCTTT. It translates to CASSSAVLSGSEAFF.

This clonotype was seen many times. The chain links TRBV29-1 to TRBJ2-2; TRBD2 aligns across 10 bases. J was trimmed by 3 bases and V by 4 bases; bases with no gene match: 8. The CDR3 has 16 residues. Germline CDR1 is SQVTM and CDR2 is ANQGSEA. CDR3 in amino acids: CSVVPSGRDHTGELFF. The CDR3 DNA reads as TGCAGCGTTGTACCTAGCGGGAGAGACCACACCGGGGAGCTGTTTTTT.

In its sample, this clonotype was seen many times. V is TRBV29-1 and J is TRBJ2-3; 9 bases match TRBD2. Losses at the gene ends were 4 bases for V and 0 bases for J; bases not matched to a gene: 5. The CDR3 has 15 residues. The germline V gene encodes CDR1 SQVTM and CDR2 ANQGSEA. CDR3 sequence reads: CSVGPLAGSTDTQYF. DNA for the CDR3: TGCAGCGTTGGGCCACTAGCGGGCAGCACAGATACGCAGTATTTT.

There are many counts of this clonotype. V usage is TRBV12-3 or TRBV12-4 and J usage is TRBJ1-3; maybe TRBD1 (6 bases). V lost 2 bases, J lost 4 bases, and 12 bases lay in between. This CDR3 is 15 amino acids long. The CDR3: CASSLPGQMGNTIYF. CDR3 bases: TGTGCCAGCAGTTTACCCGGACAGATGGGAAACACCATATATTTT.

With respect to this clonotype: The missing conserved phenylalanine or tryptophan at the end of this CDR3 makes a read error likely. This rearrangement joins TRBV9 to TRBJ2-5; D gene unclear. Germline V gene lookup returns CDR1 SGDLS and CDR2 YYNGEE. Deletions cut 0 bases from V and 5 bases from J, with 11 bases between. The CDR3 totals 14 residues. For the CDR3, the DNA is TGTGCCAGCAGCGTAGGGTCCGCGTGGGAGACCCAGTACTAC. Protein product: CASSVGSAWETQYY.